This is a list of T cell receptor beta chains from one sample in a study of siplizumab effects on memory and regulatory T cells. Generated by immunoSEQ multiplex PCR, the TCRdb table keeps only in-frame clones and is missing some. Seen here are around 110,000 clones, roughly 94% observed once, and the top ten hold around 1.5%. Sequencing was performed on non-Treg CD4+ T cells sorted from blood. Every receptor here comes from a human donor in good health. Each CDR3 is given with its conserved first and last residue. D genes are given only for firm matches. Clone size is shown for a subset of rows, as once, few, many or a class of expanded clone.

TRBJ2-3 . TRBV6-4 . TGTGCCAGCAGTGACGAGGGGGGCCACACAGATACGCAGTATTTT CASSDEGGHTDTQYF
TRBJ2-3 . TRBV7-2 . TGTGCCAGCAGCTTTTACACAGATACGCAGTATTTT CASSFYTDTQYF
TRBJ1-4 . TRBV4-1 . TGCGCCAGCAGCCCCCCTAGGGAGTTATATGAAAAACTGTTTTTT CASSPPRELYEKLFF
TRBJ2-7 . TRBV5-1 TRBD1 TGCGCCAGCAGCTTGGGCCTAGGGGACAGCTACGAGCAGTACTTC CASSLGLGDSYEQYF
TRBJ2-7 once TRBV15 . TGTGCCACCAGCAGGCTGAGCAGTGAGCAGTACTTC CATSRLSSEQYF
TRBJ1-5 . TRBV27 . TGTGCCAGCAGTTTCCAGGGCTCCTTAAATCAGCCCCAGCATTTT CASSFQGSLNQPQHF
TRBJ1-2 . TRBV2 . TGTGCCAGCAGTGAAAACTGGGGCCTCTATGGCTACACCTTC CASSENWGLYGYTF
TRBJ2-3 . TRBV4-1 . TGCGCCAGCAGCCAAGATCCGGATTGGGACACGCAGTATTTT CASSQDPDWDTQYF
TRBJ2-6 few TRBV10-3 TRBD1 TGTGCCATCAGTGTCGAGACAGGGGGGTCTGGGGCCAACGTCCTGACTTTC CAISVETGGSGANVLTF
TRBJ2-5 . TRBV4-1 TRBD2 TGCGCCAGCAGCCTACTAGCGGGAGAGACCCAGTACTTC CASSLLAGETQYF
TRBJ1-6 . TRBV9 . TGTGCCAGCAGCCCACGACCTGAGGGAGCCCTTTCACCCCTCCACTTT CASSPRPEGALSPLHF
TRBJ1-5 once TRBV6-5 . TGTGCCAGCAGTCCCGAGGGCCAGAGCTATCAGCCCCAGCATTTT CASSPEGQSYQPQHF
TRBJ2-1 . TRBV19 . TGTGCCAGTAGGGGCCGGACCCTTAGCTCCTACAATGAGCAGTTCTTC CASRGRTLSSYNEQFF
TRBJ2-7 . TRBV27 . TGTGCCAGCAGTTTATCCGGGACGGGGACCTACGAGCAGTACTTC CASSLSGTGTYEQYF
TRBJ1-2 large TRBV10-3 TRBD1 TGTGCCATCAGTGATACCGGGACAGGGAAAGGCTACACCTTC CAISDTGTGKGYTF
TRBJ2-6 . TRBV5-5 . TGTGCCAGCAGCTTGGCCGTCCCAATCAACGTCCTGACTTTC CASSLAVPINVLTF
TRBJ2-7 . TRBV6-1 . TGTGCCAGCAGTGAAAGCCCCGAGCAGTACTTC CASSESPEQYF
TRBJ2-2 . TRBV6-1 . TGTGCCAGCAGTGACTCCTGGTCCACCGGGGAGCTGTTTTTT CASSDSWSTGELFF
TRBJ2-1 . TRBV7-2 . TGTGCCAGCAGCTTACTGCGGAGTGCCAATGAGCAGTTCTTC CASSLLRSANEQFF
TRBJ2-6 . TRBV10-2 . TGCGCCAGCAGTGATCGGGGCGCCTCTGGGGCCAACGTCCTGACTTTC CASSDRGASGANVLTF
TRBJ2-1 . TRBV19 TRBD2 TGTGCCAGTAGTAGCCCACAGCGCGGGGGGGCCAATGAGCAGTTCTTC CASSSPQRGGANEQFF
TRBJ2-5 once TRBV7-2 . TGTGCCAGCAGCTTCCACCTGAGGGGGAGGGGTGAGACCCAGTACTTC CASSFHLRGRGETQYF
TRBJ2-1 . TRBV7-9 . TGTGCCAGCAGCCTCTCAGCCTACAATGAGCAGTTCTTC CASSLSAYNEQFF
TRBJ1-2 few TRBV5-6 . TGTGCCAGCAGCTTGGAACAGAACTATGGCTACACCTTC CASSLEQNYGYTF
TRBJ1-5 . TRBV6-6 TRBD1 TGTGCCAGCAGTTCAACAGGGGGATTTCAGCCCCAGCATTTT CASSSTGGFQPQHF
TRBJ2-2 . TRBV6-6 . TGTGCCAGCAGACTTGGACCGAACACCGGGGAGCTGTTTTTT CASRLGPNTGELFF
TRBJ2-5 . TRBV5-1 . TGCGCCAGCAGCTTGGCACGGACTGATAAAGAGACCCAGTACTTC CASSLARTDKETQYF
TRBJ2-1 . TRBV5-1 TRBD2 TGCGCCAGCAGCTTTGGGACTAGCGGGAGCTCCTACAATGAGCAGTTCTTC CASSFGTSGSSYNEQFF
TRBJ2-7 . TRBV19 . TGTGCCAGTAGTAGTTTGAGGGACGGTTCCTACGAGCAGTACTTC CASSSLRDGSYEQYF
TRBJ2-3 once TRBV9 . TGTGCCAGCAGCGTAGATCCGGCGGGGAGGGGGCCGGATACGCAGTATTTT CASSVDPAGRGPDTQYF
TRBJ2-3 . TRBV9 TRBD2 TGTGCCAGCAGCGTTGGGACTAGCGGGGATGAAGATACGCAGTATTTT CASSVGTSGDEDTQYF
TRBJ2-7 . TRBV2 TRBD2 TGTGCCAGCAGAGGAGCGGGGGGCGTCTACGAGCAGTACTTC CASRGAGGVYEQYF
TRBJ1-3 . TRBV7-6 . TGTGCCAGCAGCCCGATCAGGGGTGCGGGAAACACCATATATTTT CASSPIRGAGNTIYF
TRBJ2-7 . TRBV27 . TGTGCCAGCAGTTTCGCTGGCTCCTACGAGCAGTACTTC CASSFAGSYEQYF
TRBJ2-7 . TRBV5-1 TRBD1 TGCGCCAGCAGCTTGTTCTCGGGACAGGGGGCGACCTACGAGCAGTACTTC CASSLFSGQGATYEQYF
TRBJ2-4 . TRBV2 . TGTGCCAGCAAGGGACCAGCCAAAAACATTCAGTACTTC CASKGPAKNIQYF